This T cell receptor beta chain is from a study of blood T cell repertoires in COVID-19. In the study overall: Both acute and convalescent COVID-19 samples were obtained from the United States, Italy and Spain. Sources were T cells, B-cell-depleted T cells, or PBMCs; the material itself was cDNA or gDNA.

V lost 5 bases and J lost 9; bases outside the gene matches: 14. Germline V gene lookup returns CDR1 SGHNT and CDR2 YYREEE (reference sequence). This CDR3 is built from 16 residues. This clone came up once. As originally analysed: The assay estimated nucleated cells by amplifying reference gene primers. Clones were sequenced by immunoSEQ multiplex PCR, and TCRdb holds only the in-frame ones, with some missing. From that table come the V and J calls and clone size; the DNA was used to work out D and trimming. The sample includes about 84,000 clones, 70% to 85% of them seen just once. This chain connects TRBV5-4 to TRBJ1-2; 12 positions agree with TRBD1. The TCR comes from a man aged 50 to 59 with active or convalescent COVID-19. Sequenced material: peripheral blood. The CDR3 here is CASRGTGGVVSNSYTF. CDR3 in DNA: TGTGCCAGCAGGGGGACAGGGGGCGTAGTCAGCAATAGCTACACCTTC.